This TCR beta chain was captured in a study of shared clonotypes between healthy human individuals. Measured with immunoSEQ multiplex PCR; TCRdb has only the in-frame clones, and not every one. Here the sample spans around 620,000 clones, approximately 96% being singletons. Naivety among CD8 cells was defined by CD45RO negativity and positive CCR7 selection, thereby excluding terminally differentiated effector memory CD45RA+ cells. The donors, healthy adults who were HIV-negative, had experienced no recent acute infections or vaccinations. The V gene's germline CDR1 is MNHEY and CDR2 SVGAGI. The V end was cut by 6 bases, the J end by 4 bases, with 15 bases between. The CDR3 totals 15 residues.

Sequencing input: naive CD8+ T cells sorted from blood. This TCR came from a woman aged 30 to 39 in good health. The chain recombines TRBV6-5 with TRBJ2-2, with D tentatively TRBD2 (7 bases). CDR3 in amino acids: CASRHLGGVTGELFF. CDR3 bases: TGTGCCAGCAGGCACCTAGGGGGGGTCACCGGGGAGCTGTTTTTT.